These T cell receptor beta chains were read from a single sample in a study of cytomegalovirus exposure and HLA in healthy donors. Using immunoSEQ multiplex PCR, the repertoire was profiled, and TCRdb retains in-frame clones only, with some absent. The data contain about 300,000 clones, 85% to 90% of them singletons. The source material was PBMCs. All receptors come from a woman aged 18-29 years in good health and CMV-seronegative. CDR3s leave out the opening cysteine and the closing phenylalanine or tryptophan. A D gene is named only where the DNA matches it firmly.

v_call d_call cdr3_aa
TRBV5-1 TRBD1 ASRDSGTENEKLF
TRBV19 - ASSIEAGYNEQF
TRBV5-1 TRBD2 ASSVRPSGSPPDTQY
TRBV30 - AWSTSVPNEQF
TRBV5-4 TRBD1 ASSDRGVRGYT
TRBV28 TRBD1 ASRRTGGGGNQPQH
TRBV4-1 TRBD1 ASSQYRDRGTEQY
TRBV27 - ASSPPRDFFPTDTQY
TRBV5-1 TRBD1 ASSLAGTGIIGGELF
TRBV15 - ATSGLSREDYGYT
TRBV25-1 TRBD1 ASSGQGDTEAF
TRBV15 - ATSRDRGSSYEQY
TRBV30 - AWSLDSSYEQY
TRBV19 TRBD1 ASSQGLGTGGGEQY
TRBV28 - ATRGGGSAGEQY
TRBV7-3 - ASSSLMENEQF
TRBV5-1 - ASSSLPVPDEQF
TRBV6-1 - ASSETGVSGANVLT
TRBV5-1 - ASRLNDPILHYEQY
TRBV9 - ASSVRELTDTQY
TRBV5-4 TRBD1 ASSLGDRGEQY
TRBV5-1 TRBD1 ASSVGQGENIQY
TRBV2 - ASRVSNSYNSPLH
TRBV5-1 - ASSLGKDTQY
TRBV10-1 - ASSDGDTEATNEKLF
TRBV6-5 - ASSVVGAYEQY
TRBV10-3 TRBD2 AISGRPSSGSSTGELF
TRBV4-3 TRBD2 ASSKEYGAGRTSDYNEQF
TRBV27 - ASSEGGRQPQH
TRBV6-5 TRBD1 ASRPGGAQYEQY
TRBV5-1 TRBD2 ASSVTSGNEQY
TRBV15 TRBD2 ATSRDTSGRPPYNEQF
TRBV9 - ASSYGDSNQPQH
TRBV25-1 - ASSDRRNEQF
TRBV18 TRBD1 ASSPLLRIRQGRFWADTQY
TRBV5-6 TRBD1 ASSALQGSGNTIY
TRBV28 - ASSLSSSASYEQY